The present T cell receptor (beta chain) was sequenced within a study of identical twins. Each donor was a healthy Caucasian. A universal primer site was incorporated via template switching, and the cDNA contained unique molecular identifiers. TCRdb itself ran the 5' RACE reads through MiXCR, one entry per CDR3 protein. The sample carries about 200,000 distinct CDR3 sequences, 6.5% recorded once. A word on this clonotype: At one end, the junction sequence differs from germline, possibly due to a read error.

The sample was also reused in another study, on T cells expressing NK-cell markers. Per that paper: Of the CD8+ T cells in more than five donors, roughly 1.0-7.0% belonged to dominant NKG2C+ clonotypes.

This receptor was taken from a young woman in good health. What was sequenced was CD8+ T cells sorted from blood.

The CDR3 region has the DNA TGTGCCAGCAGCTTACTGGGTGCGGGGGGGGCCACAGATACGCAGAATTTT. It specifies CASSLLGAGGATDTQNF. The chain combines TRBV7-9 with TRBJ2-3; TRBD2 matches 9 bases. CDR1 is SEHNR, CDR2 FQNEAQ, per germline (reference sequence). The CDR3 length is 17 residues.